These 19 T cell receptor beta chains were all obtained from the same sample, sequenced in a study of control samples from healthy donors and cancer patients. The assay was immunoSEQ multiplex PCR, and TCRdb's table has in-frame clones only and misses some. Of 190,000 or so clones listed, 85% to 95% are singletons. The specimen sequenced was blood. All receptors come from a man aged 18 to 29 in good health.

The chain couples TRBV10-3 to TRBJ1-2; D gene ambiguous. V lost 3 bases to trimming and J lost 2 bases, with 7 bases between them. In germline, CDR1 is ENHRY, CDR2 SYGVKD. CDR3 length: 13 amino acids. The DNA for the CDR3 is TGTGCCATCAGTGACTATCAAAACTATGGCTACACCTTC. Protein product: CAISDYQNYGYTF.

CDR3 loop: CASREHSYEQYF. The CDR3 bases are TGTGCCAGCAGAGAGCATTCCTACGAGCAGTACTTC. V usage is TRBV5-5 and J usage is TRBJ2-7; D is ambiguous. Between the trimmed V and J ends, which lost 5 bases and 1 base, there was a span of 7 bases. Germline V gene lookup returns CDR1 SGHKS and CDR2 YYEKEE (reference sequence). This CDR3 spans 12 amino acids.

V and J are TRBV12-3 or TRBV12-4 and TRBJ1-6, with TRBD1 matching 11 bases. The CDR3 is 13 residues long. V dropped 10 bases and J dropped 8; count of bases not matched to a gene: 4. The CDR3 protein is CATGQGAYSPLHF. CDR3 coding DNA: TGTGCCACCGGACAGGGGGCGTATTCACCCCTCCACTTT.

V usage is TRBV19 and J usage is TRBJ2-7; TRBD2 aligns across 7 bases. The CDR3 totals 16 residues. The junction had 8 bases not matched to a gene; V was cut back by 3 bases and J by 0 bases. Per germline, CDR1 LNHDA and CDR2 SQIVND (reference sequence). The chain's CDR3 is CASSIRGTTLSYEQYF. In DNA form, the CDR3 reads TGTGCCAGTAGTATTCGTGGGACTACGCTCTCCTACGAGCAGTACTTC.

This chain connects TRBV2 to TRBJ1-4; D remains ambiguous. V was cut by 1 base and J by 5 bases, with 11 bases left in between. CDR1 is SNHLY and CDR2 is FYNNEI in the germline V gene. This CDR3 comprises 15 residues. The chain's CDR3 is CASSEGTLGNEKLFF. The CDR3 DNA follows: TGTGCCAGCAGTGAAGGGACCTTAGGGAATGAAAAACTGTTTTTT.

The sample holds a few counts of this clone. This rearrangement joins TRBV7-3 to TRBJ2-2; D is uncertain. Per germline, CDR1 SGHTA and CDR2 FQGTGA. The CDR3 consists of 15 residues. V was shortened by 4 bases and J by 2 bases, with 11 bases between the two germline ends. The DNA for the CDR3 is TGTGCCAGCAGCTCAACCAACTCTAACACCGGGGAGCTGTTTTTT. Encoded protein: CASSSTNSNTGELFF.

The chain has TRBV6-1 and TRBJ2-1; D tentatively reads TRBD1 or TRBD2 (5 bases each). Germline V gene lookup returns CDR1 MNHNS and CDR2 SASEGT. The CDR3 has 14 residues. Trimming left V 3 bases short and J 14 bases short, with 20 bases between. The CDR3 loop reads CASSDSGTAVNEFF. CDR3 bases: TGTGCCAGCAGTGATTCAGGGACGGCTGTTAACGAGTTCTTC.

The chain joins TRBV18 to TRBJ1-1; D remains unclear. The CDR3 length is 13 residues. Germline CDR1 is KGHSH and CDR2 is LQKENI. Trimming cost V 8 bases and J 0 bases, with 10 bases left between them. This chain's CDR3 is CASHGVLNTEAFF. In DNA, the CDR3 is TGTGCCAGCCACGGGGTTTTGAACACTGAAGCTTTCTTT.

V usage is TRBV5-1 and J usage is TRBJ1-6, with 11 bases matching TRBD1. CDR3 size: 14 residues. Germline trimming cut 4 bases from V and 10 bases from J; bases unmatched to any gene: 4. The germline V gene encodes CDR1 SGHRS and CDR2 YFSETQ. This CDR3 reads CASSPGQGDSPLHF. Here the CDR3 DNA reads TGCGCCAGCAGCCCGGGACAGGGGGACTCACCCCTCCACTTT.

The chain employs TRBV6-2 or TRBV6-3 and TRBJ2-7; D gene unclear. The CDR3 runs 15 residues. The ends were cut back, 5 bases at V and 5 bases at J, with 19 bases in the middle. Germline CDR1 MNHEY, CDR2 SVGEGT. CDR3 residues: CASSPMTPSEHEQYF. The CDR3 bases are TGTGCCAGCAGTCCGATGACTCCTTCGGAGCACGAGCAGTACTTC.

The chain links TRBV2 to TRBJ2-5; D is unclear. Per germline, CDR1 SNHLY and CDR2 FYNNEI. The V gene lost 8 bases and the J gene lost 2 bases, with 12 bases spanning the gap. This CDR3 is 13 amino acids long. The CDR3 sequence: CASSRALQETQYF. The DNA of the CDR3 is TGTGCCAGCTCCCGGGCTCTACAAGAGACCCAGTACTTC.

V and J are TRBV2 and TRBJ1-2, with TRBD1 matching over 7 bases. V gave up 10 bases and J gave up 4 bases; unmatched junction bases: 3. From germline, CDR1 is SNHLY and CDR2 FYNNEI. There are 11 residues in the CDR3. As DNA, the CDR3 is TGTGCCATCCGGGACAGCTATGGCTACACCTTC. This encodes CAIRDSYGYTF.

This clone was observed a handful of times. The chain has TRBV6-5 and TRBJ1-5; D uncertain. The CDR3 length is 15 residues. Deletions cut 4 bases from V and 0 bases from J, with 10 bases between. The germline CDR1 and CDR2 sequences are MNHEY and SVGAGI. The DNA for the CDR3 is TGTGCCAGCAGTTCCCTGGACGATAGCAATCAGCCCCAGCATTTT. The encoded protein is CASSSLDDSNQPQHF.

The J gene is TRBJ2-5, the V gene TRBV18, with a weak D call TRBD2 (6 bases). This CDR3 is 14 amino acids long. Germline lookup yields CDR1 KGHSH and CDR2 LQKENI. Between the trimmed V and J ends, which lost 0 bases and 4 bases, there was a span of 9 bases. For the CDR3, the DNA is TGTGCCAGCTCACCACCGGGACTGACAGAGACCCAGTACTTC. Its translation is CASSPPGLTETQYF.

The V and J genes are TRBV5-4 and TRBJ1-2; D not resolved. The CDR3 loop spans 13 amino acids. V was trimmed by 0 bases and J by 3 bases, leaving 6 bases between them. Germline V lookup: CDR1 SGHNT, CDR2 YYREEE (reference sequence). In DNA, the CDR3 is TGTGCCAGCAGCTTGGACATATACTATGGCTACACCTTC. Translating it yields CASSLDIYYGYTF.

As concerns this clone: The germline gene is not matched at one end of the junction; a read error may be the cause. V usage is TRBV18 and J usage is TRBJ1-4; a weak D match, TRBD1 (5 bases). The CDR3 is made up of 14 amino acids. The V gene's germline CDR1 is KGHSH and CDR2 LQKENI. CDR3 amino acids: CASPPWTRGEKLFF. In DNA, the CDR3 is TGTGCCAGCCCACCGTGGACCCGGGGGGAAAAACTGTTTTTT.

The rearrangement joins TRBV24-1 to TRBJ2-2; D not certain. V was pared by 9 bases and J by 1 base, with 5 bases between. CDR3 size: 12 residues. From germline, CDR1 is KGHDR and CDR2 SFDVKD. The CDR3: CATSQNTGELFF. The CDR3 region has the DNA TGTGCCACCTCCCAGAACACCGGGGAGCTGTTTTTT.

Written as DNA, the CDR3 is TGTGCCAGCAGCCTAGGGACTAGCGGGGGGGCTGATACGCAGTATTTT. Its translation is CASSLGTSGGADTQYF. The chain joins TRBV5-5 to TRBJ2-3; the match to TRBD2 covers 16 bases. CDR3 length: 16 amino acids. Germline V lookup: CDR1 SGHKS, CDR2 YYEKEE (reference sequence). Trimming at V came to 4 bases and at J to 6 bases, leaving 5 bases not matched to a gene.

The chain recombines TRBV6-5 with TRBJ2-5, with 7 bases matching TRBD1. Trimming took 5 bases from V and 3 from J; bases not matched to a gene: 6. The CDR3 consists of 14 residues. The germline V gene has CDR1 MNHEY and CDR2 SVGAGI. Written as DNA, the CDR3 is TGTGCCAGCAGTCAGTCCGGGACAGAAGAGACCCAGTACTTC. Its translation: CASSQSGTEETQYF.